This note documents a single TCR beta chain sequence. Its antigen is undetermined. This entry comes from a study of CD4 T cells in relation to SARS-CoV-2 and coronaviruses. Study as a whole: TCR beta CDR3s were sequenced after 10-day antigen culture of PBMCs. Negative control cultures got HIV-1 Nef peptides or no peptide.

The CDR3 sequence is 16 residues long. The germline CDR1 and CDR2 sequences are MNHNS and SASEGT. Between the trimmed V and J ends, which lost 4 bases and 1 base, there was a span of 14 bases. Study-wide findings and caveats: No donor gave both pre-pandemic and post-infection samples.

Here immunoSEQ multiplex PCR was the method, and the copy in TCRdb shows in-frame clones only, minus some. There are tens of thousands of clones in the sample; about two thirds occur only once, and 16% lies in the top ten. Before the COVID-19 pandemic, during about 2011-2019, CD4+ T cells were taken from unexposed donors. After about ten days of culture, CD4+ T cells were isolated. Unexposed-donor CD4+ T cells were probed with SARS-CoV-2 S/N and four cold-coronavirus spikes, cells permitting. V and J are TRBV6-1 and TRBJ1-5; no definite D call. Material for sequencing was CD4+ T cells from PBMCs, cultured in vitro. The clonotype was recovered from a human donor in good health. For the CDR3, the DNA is TGTGCCAGCAGTGTAGTAAGGGAGGCAAGCAATCAGCCCCAGCATTTT. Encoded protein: CASSVVREASNQPQHF.